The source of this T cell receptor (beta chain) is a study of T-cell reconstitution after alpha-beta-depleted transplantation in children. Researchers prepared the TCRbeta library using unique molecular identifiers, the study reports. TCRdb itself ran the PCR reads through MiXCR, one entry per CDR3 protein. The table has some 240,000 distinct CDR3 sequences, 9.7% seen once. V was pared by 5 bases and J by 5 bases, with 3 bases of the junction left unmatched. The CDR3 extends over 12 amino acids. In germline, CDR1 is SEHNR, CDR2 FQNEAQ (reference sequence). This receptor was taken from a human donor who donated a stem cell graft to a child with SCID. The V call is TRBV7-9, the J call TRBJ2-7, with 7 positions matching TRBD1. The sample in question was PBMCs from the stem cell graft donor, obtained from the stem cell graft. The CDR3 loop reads CASSVDRDEQYF. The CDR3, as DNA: TGTGCCAGCAGCGTCGACAGGGACGAGCAGTACTTC. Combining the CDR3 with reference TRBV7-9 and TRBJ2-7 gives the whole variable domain DTGVSQNPRHKITKRGQNVTFRCDPISEHNRLYWYRQTLGQGPEFLTYFQNEAQLEKSRLLSDRFSAERPKGSFSTLEIQRTEQGDSAMYLCASSVDRDEQYFGPGTRLTVT.